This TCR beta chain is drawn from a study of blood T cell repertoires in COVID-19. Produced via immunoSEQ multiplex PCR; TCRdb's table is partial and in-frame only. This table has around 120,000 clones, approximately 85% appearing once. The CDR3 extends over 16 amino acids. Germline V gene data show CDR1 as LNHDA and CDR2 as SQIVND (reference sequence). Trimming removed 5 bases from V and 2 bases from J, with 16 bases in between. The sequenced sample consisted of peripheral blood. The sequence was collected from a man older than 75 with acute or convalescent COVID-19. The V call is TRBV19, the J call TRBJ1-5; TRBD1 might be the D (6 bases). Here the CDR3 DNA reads TGTGCCAGTAGTCGTGAAACAGGGTTTGGCAATCAGCCCCAGCATTTT. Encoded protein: CASSRETGFGNQPQHF.